This record looks at one TCR beta chain sequence and its context. Antigen unknown. A library of TCRbeta sequences, prepared with unique molecular identifiers, was generated. TCRdb reanalysed the PCR reads using MiXCR and keeps one entry per CDR3 protein. Seen here are some 110,000 distinct CDR3 sequences, about 9.3% observed once, and the top ten hold 34%. The sample originates from a study of T-cell reconstitution after alpha-beta-depleted transplantation in children. Overall study findings and caveats: Alpha-beta T cells about two months after transplant reportedly derived from several hundred expanded graft clones.

The CDR3 length is 13 residues. Trimming stripped 6 bases from V and 8 bases from J, with 14 bases between. In germline, CDR1 is KGHSH, CDR2 LQKENI. The origin of this receptor is a boy younger than 10 with acute lymphoblastic leukemia, due to receive a stem cell transplant. This chain connects TRBV18 to TRBJ2-1; D uncertain. The sample was PBMCs, taken before TCRalphabeta/CD19-depleted stem cell transplant. The CDR3 coding sequence is TGTGCCAGCTCGCTGGGATTAAACGATGAGCAGTTCTTC. It codes for CASSLGLNDEQFF.